This T cell receptor (beta chain) was captured by sequencing in a study of control samples from healthy donors and cancer patients. The V end was cut by 3 bases, the J end by 3 bases, with 9 bases between. The CDR3 contains 14 residues. The germline V gene has CDR1 MGHRA and CDR2 YSYEKL. Sequencing was performed with immunoSEQ multiplex PCR; in TCRdb, only in-frame clones are kept and a portion is missing. The sample lists about 130,000 clones, around 93% occurring once. This clone was seen once. The J gene is TRBJ1-5, the V gene TRBV4-1, with D possibly matching TRBD1 (6 bases). This sequence originates from a man aged 18 to 30 in good health. Material for sequencing was blood. The CDR3 bases are TGCGCCAGCAGCCATAACAGGGTCAATCAGCCCCAGCATTTT. It codes for CASSHNRVNQPQHF.